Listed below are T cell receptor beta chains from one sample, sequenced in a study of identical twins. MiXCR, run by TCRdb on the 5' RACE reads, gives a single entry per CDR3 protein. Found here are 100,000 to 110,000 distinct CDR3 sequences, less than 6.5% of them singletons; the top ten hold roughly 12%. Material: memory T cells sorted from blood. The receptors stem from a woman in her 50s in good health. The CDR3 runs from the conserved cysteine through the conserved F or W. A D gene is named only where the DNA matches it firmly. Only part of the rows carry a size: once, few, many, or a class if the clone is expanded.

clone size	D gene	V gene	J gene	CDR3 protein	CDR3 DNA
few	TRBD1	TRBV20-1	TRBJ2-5	CSARVTGKWETQYF	TGCAGTGCTAGAGTGACAGGGAAATGGGAGACCCAGTACTTC
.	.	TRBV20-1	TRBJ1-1	CSARGTQVREAEAFF	TGCAGTGCTAGGGGGACACAGGTTAGGGAGGCTGAAGCTTTCTTT
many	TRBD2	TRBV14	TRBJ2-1	CATSLAGGNNEQFF	TGTGCCACCTCGCTAGCGGGAGGAAACAATGAGCAGTTCTTC
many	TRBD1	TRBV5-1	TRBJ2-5	CASSLQGAVKTQYF	TGCGCCAGCAGCTTACAGGGGGCGGTGAAGACCCAGTACTTC
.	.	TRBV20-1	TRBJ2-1	CSARDRRAEDYNEQFF	TGCAGTGCTAGAGATCGCAGGGCCGAGGACTACAATGAGCAGTTCTTC
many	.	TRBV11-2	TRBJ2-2	CASSLSGAVAGELFF	TGTGCCAGCAGCTTATCAGGGGCCGTAGCCGGGGAGCTGTTTTTT
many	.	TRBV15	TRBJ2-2	CATSRVEGGYGELFF	TGTGCCACCAGCAGAGTGGAGGGGGGTTACGGGGAGCTGTTTTTT
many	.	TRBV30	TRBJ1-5	CAWRGGLNQPQHF	TGTGCCTGGAGGGGGGGATTGAATCAGCCCCAGCATTTT
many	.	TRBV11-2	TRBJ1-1	CASSQLPSMNTEAFF	TGTGCCAGCAGCCAACTCCCCAGCATGAACACTGAAGCTTTCTTT
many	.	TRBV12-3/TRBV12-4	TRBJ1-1	CASSPVGATEAFF	TGTGCCAGCAGTCCCGTAGGGGCCACTGAAGCTTTCTTT
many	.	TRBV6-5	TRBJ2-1	CASSYKEAANEQFF	TGTGCCAGCAGTTACAAGGAGGCCGCCAATGAGCAGTTCTTC
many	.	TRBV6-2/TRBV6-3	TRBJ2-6	CASGGKRTAAGANVLTF	TGTGCCAGCGGGGGAAAGAGGACAGCTGCAGGGGCCAACGTCCTGACTTTC
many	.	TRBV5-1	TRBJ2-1	CASSSLEDIFLRGGEQFF	TGCGCCAGCAGCTCACTGGAGGACATATTCCTGCGCGGTGGTGAGCAGTTCTTC
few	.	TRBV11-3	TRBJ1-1	CASSITGGVTEAFF	TGTGCCAGCAGCATAACAGGTGGCGTCACTGAAGCTTTCTTT
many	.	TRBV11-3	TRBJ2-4	CASSLQGEWYF	TGTGCCAGCAGCTTACAGGGTGAATGGTACTTC
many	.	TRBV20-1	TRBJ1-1	CSASWGLSDTEAFF	TGCAGTGCTAGCTGGGGCCTCAGCGACACTGAAGCTTTCTTT
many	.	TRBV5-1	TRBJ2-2	CASSLVQRTGELFF	TGCGCCAGCAGCTTGGTACAGCGCACCGGGGAGCTGTTTTTT
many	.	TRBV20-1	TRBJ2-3	CSAMGPHEDTQYF	TGCAGTGCTATGGGCCCCCACGAGGATACGCAGTATTTT
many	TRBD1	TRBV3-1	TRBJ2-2	CASNGDRGIEGELFF	TGTGCCAGCAATGGGGACAGGGGAATAGAAGGGGAGCTGTTTTTT
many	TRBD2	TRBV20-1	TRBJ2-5	CSARGASGSQETQYF	TGCAGTGCTAGAGGGGCTAGCGGGAGCCAAGAGACCCAGTACTTC
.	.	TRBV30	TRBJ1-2	CAWLSGLYGYTF	TGTGCCTGGCTATCCGGGCTCTATGGCTACACCTTC
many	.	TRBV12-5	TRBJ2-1	CASGLTRGALNEQFF	TGTGCTAGTGGTTTAACCCGGGGGGCCCTCAATGAGCAGTTCTTC
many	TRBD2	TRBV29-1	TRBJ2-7	CSVRLAGDYEQYF	TGCAGCGTTCGTCTAGCGGGAGACTACGAGCAGTACTTC